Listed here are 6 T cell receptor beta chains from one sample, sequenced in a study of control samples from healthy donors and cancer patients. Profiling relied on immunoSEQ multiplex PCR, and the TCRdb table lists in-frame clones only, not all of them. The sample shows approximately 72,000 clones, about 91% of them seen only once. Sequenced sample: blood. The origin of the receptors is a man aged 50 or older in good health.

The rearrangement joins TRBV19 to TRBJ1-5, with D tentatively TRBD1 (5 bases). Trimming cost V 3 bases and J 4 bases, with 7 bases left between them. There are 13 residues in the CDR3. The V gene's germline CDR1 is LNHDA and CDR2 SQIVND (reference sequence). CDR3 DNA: TGTGCCAGTAGTATTTGGGGGAATCAGCCCCAGCATTTT. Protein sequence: CASSIWGNQPQHF.

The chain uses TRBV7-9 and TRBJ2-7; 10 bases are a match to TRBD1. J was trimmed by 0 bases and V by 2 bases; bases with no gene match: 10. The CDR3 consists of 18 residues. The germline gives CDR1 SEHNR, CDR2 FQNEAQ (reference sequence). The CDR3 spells CASSLSPGTGASSYEQYF. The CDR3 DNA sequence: TGTGCCAGCAGCTTAAGTCCCGGGACAGGGGCCAGCTCCTACGAGCAGTACTTC.

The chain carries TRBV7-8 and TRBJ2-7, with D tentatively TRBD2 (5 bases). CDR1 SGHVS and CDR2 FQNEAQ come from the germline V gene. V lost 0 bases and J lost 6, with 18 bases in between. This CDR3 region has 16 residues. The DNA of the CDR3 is TGTGCCAGCAGCTTAGCGTTCGGGGAGATCACTGGCGAGCAGTACTTC. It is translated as CASSLAFGEITGEQYF. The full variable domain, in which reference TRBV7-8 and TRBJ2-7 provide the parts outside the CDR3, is GAGVSQSPRYKVAKRGQDVALRCDPISGHVSLFWYQQALGQGPEFLTYFQNEAQLDKSGLPSDRFFAERPEGSVSTLKIQRTQQEDSAVYLCASSLAFGEITGEQYFGPGTRLTVT.

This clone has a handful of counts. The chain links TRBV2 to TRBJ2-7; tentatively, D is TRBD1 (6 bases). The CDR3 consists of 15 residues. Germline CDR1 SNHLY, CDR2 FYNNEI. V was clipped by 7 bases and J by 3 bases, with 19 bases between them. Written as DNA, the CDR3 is TGTGCCAGCAAGGAAAACAGGGAGACGGGCTACGAGCAGTACTTC. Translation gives CASKENRETGYEQYF.

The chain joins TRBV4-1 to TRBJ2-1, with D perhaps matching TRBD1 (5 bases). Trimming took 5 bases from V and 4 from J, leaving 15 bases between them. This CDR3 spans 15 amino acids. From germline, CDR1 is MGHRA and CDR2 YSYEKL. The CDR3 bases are TGCGCCAGCAGCTTCCGACAGCTAGAGTACAATGAGCAGTTCTTC. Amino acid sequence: CASSFRQLEYNEQFF.

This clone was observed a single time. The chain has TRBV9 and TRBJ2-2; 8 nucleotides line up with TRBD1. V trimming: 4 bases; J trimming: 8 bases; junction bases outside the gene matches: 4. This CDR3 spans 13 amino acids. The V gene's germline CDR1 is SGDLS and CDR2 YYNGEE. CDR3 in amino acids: CASSTDRAGELFF. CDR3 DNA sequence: TGTGCCAGCAGCACGGACAGGGCGGGGGAGCTGTTTTTT.